Included here is one T cell receptor (beta chain) sequence, with context. This clone's antigen is unknown. Qualities for individual bases were not recorded, and no much larger clone is one base off. The data derive from a study of T cell responses to AZD1222 COVID-19 vaccine (dated by TCRdb to the early 2020s). In the study overall: TCR sequencing was performed for about 240 trial participants, of whom around 210 were given two doses of AZD1222 and around 25 were given two doses of MenACWY control vaccine. Trial participants were enrolled into age subgroups of 18-55, 56-69 and 70-plus years, which contained approximately 150, 30 and 60 TCR-sequenced participants, respectively.

The CDR3 regions of human TCRbeta chains were subjected to immunosequencing. Concerning the study's data processing: TCRs in the repertoires were matched against a reference library of SARS-CoV-2-specific TCRs that had been generated with the MIRA antigen-specificity platform. Breadth was defined as the fraction of unique TCRs that were SARS-CoV-2-associated. Depth was defined as the fraction of total T cells that were SARS-CoV-2-associated. Using the MIRA data, each spike-specific TCR was assigned both to the spike region to which the TCR was reactive and to a CD4 or CD8 class. Log10-transformed breadth and depth values were compared by one-way ANOVA with Sidak's multiple comparisons tests. TCRdb took this table from immuneACCESS and kept in-frame rearrangements with V and J called. Such tables lack part of the clones; where checked against another copy, unresolved V genes explain under half of the gap, and the rest is unexplained. V and J calls and clone size follow that table, whereas D and trimming were derived from the DNA. A total of tens of thousands of clones appear in this sample, 70% to 90% of them only once. Jointly, the top ten make up less than 11% of the sample.

The investigation overall reported the following: The whole spike protein was spanned by vaccine-associated CD4 TCRs, and dominant responses were seen in regions 160-218 and 743-854. Because no day 14 peak-response samples were available, repertoires were characterized only after the peak T cell response. After two AZD1222 doses, both the breadth and the depth of spike-specific TCRs were significantly higher than at day 0 and than in MenACWY recipients. In the small 56-69-year group, the increase in depth fell short of significance, most likely because of low power. Only 5 to 7 AZD1222 recipients were SARS-CoV-2 seropositive at baseline, limiting conclusions about previously exposed vaccinees. Participants were mostly white British and included more females than males, and it was suggested by the authors that clonal diversity may have been underestimated. Reportedly, close to half of the unique spike-specific TCRs recognized epitopes lying outside the regions that are mutated in the B.1.351 and B.1.1.7 variants.

Interpreted using the paper, the time point label stands for: about 28 days (+/-7) after the second vaccine dose. AZD1222 recipients given second doses at about 4 weeks or at about 12 weeks were pooled, since spike-specific TCR depth and breadth were not found to differ between the two schedules. The vaccinee samples were drawn from two UK trials, COV001 and COV002, one of which was a single-blind randomized controlled phase 2/3 trial testing AZD1222 (ChAdOx1 nCoV-19) in healthy adults. For TCRbeta chain sequencing, PBMC samples from trial participants were taken at day 0 and at day 28 after the second dose. This material consisted of peripheral blood, taken 28 days after the second AZD1222 dose. This sequence originates from an adult who received the AZD1222 COVID-19 vaccine.

The CDR3 region has the sequence CASGTSGPSTDTQYF. The nucleotide sequence reads TGTGCCAGCGGGACTAGCGGGCCTAGCACAGATACGCAGTATTTT. The chain is made from TRBV5-6 and TRBJ2-3; 12 central nucleotides agree with TRBD2. From V the trimming removes 7 bases and from J it removes 0 bases, while the gene matches leave 3 bases of the junction unaccounted for. Reading from cysteine to phenylalanine, the CDR3 counts 15 amino acids. The retained sequence is limited to the CDR3, 45 bases, with the frame set at the first base. The germline V gene specifies SGHDT as CDR1 and YYEEEE as CDR2.